This passage covers 8 T cell receptor beta chains from one sample sequenced in a study of radiotherapy plus CTLA-4 blockade in lung cancer. Method: immunoSEQ multiplex PCR; TCRdb's copy keeps in-frame clones and lacks some. The sample has 75,000 to 100,000 clones, around nine tenths seen once; the top ten hold 4% to 6%. Sample: peripheral blood, taken from a patient treated with radiotherapy plus ipilimumab. Receptor source: a human donor with non-small cell lung cancer that progressed on radiotherapy plus ipilimumab.

J is TRBJ2-7 and V is TRBV27, with TRBD2 identical over 7 bases. The CDR3 totals 12 residues. With 10 bases clipped from V and 0 bases from J, the junction kept 3 bases outside the gene matches. Looked up from germline, CDR1 is MNHEY and CDR2 is SMNVEV (reference sequence). DNA of the CDR3: TGTGCCACTCGGGACTACTCCTACGAGCAGTACTTC. Amino acid sequence: CATRDYSYEQYF.

The chain links TRBV6-6 to TRBJ2-1; 14 positions agree with TRBD2. Germline V gives CDR1 MNHNY, CDR2 SVGAGI (reference sequence). The CDR3 loop spans 15 amino acids. V trimming: 5 bases; J trimming: 6 bases; junction bases outside the gene matches: 3. This CDR3 reads CASSRGLAGVNEQFF. CDR3 sequence (DNA): TGTGCCAGCAGTCGGGGACTAGCGGGAGTCAATGAGCAGTTCTTC.

This rearrangement joins TRBV25-1 to TRBJ1-1, with unresolved D. Per germline, CDR1 MGHDK and CDR2 SYGVNS. Trimming took 2 bases from V and 4 from J, leaving 8 bases between them. The CDR3 sequence is 13 residues long. CDR3 DNA sequence: TGTGCCAGCAGTGAAAATAAACCCACTGAAGCTTTCTTT. Translation: CASSENKPTEAFF.

This clone appeared a single time. This rearrangement joins TRBV29-1 to TRBJ2-7; tentative D call: TRBD2 (7 bases). Germline V lookup: CDR1 SQVTM, CDR2 ANQGSEA. Trimming cost V 6 bases and J 0 bases, with 15 bases left between them. This CDR3 has 14 residues. The CDR3 DNA is TGCAGCGTGGGAGGGACACGGAGCTCCTACGAGCAGTACTTC. This translates into CSVGGTRSSYEQYF.

V is TRBV4-1 and J is TRBJ1-4; D gene unclear. Germline V CDR1 and CDR2: MGHRA, YSYEKL. V was shortened by 1 base and J by 0 bases, with 12 bases between the two germline ends. The CDR3 is 17 amino acids. The CDR3 DNA reads TGCGCCAGCAGCCAAGTTTTCACGGTTGCAACTAATGAAAAACTGTTTTTT. It specifies CASSQVFTVATNEKLFF.

The chain is built from TRBV4-2 and TRBJ1-1; 10 positions agree with TRBD1. Unmatched junction bases numbered 11, after V lost 0 bases and J lost 4 bases. The CDR3 has 18 residues. Germline values: CDR1 LGHNA, CDR2 YNFKEQ. The CDR3 spells CASSQESTDGQGGTEAFF. CDR3 DNA: TGTGCCAGCAGCCAAGAATCCACCGACGGACAGGGGGGCACTGAAGCTTTCTTT.

The gene calls are TRBV29-1 and TRBJ2-2, with D perhaps TRBD1 (5 bases). The CDR3 consists of 12 residues. Germline CDR1 SQVTM, CDR2 ANQGSEA. V shed 3 bases and J shed 6 bases, with 8 bases lying between them. The CDR3 DNA follows: TGCAGCGTTGATAAGGGGCCCGGGGAGCTGTTTTTT. Translating it yields CSVDKGPGELFF.

V usage is TRBV5-1 and J usage is TRBJ2-1, with a possible D match to TRBD1 (6 bases). There are 14 residues in the CDR3. V lost 3 bases, J lost 4 bases, and 11 bases lay in between. From germline, CDR1 is SGHRS and CDR2 YFSETQ. The CDR3 nucleotides read TGCGCCAGCAGCTCGGGACAACAATACAATGAGCAGTTCTTC. This translates into CASSSGQQYNEQFF.